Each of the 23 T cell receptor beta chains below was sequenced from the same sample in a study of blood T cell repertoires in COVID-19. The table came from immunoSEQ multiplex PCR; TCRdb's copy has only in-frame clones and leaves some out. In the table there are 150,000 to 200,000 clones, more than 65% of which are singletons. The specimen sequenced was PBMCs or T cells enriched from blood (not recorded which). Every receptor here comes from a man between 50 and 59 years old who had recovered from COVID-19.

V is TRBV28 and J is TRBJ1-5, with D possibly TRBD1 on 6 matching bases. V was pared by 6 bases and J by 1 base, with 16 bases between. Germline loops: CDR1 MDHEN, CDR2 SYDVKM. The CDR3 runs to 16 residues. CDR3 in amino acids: CASRKQPGQSNQPQHF. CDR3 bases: TGTGCCAGCAGAAAGCAACCAGGACAGAGCAATCAGCCCCAGCATTTT.

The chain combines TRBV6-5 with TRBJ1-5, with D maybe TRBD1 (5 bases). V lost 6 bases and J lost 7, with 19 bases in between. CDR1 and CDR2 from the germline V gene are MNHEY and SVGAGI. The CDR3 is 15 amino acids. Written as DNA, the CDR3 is TGTGCCAGCAGAATACAAAGGGGCGGAGGGCAGCCCCAGCATTTT. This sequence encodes CASRIQRGGGQPQHF.

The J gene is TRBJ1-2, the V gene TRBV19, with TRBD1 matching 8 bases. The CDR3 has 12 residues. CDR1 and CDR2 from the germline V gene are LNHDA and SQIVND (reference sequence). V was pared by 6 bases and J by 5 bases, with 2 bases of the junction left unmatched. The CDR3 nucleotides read TGTGCCAGTAGGAGACAGGGGTATGGCTACACCTTC. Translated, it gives CASRRQGYGYTF.

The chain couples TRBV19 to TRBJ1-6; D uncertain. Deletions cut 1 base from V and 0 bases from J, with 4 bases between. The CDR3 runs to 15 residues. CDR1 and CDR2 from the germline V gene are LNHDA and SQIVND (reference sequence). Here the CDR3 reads CASSIASSYNSPLHF. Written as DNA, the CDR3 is TGTGCCAGTAGTATAGCGAGCTCCTATAATTCACCCCTCCACTTT.

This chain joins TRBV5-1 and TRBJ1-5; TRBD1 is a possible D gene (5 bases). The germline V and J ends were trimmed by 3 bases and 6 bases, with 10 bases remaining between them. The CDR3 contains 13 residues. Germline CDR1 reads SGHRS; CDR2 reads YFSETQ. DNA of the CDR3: TGCGCCAGCAGCTGGGGGGAGGGTCAGCCCCAGCATTTT. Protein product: CASSWGEGQPQHF. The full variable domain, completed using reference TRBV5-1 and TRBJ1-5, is KAGVTQTPRYLIKTRGQQVTLSCSPISGHRSVSWYQQTPGQGLQFLFEYFSETQRNKGNFPGRFSGRQFSNSRSEMNVSTLELGDSALYLCASSWGEGQPQHFGDGTRLSIL.

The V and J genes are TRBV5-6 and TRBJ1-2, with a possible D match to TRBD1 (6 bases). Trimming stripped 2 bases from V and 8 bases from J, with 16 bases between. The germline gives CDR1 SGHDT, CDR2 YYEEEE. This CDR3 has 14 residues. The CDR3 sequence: CASSLRNRVLGYTF. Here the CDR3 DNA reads TGTGCCAGCAGCTTAAGGAACAGGGTCCTCGGCTACACCTTC.

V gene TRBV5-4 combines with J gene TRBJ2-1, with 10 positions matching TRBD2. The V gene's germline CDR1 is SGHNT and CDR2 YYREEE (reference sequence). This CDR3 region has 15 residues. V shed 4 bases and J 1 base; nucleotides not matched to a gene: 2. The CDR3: CASSATSGSYNEQFF. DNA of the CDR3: TGTGCCAGCAGCGCGACTAGCGGGTCCTACAATGAGCAGTTCTTC. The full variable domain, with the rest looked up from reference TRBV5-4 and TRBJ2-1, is ETGVTQSPTHLIKTRGQQVTLRCSSQSGHNTVSWYQQALGQGPQFIFQYYREEENGRGNFPPRFSGLQFPNYSSELNVNALELDDSALYLCASSATSGSYNEQFFGPGTRLTVL.

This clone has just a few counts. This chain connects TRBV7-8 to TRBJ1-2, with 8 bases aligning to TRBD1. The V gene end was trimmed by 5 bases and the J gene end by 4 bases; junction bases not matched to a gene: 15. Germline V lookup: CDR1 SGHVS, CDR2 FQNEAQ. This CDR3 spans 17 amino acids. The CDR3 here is CASSPRTGTPMGYGYTF. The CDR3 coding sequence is TGTGCCAGCAGCCCGCGGACAGGGACTCCCATGGGCTATGGCTACACCTTC.

The CDR3 coding sequence is TGTGCCAGCAGTGACGGGGGGGCGGTTCAAAAACTGTTTTTT. This gives the protein CASSDGGAVQKLFF. This chain joins TRBV25-1 and TRBJ1-4; D is possibly TRBD1 (6 bases). V was clipped by 3 bases and J by 9 bases, with 14 bases between them. Germline loops: CDR1 MGHDK, CDR2 SYGVNS. This CDR3 spans 14 amino acids.

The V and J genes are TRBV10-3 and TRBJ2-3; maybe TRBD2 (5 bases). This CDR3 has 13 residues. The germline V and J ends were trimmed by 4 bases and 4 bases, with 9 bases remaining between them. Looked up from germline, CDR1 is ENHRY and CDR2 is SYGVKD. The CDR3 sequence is CAISVRRPDTQYF. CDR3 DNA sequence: TGTGCCATCAGTGTCCGGAGGCCAGATACGCAGTATTTT.

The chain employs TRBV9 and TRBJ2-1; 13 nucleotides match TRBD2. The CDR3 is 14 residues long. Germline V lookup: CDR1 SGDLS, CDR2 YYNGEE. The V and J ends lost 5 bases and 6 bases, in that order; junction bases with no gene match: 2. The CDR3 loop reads CASSTSGGANEQFF. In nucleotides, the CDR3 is TGTGCCAGCAGTACTAGCGGGGGGGCCAATGAGCAGTTCTTC. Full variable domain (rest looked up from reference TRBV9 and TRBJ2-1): DSGVTQTPKHLITATGQRVTLRCSPRSGDLSVYWYQQSLDQGLQFLIQYYNGEERAKGNILERFSAQQFPDLHSELNLSSLELGDSALYFCASSTSGGANEQFFGPGTRLTVL.

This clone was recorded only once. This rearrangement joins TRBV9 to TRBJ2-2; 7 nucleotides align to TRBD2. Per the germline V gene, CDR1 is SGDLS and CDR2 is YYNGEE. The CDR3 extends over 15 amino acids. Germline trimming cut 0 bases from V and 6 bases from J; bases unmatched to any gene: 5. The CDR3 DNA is TGTGCCAGCAGCGTAGGTGGACTAGGGGCCGGGGAGCTGTTTTTT. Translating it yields CASSVGGLGAGELFF.

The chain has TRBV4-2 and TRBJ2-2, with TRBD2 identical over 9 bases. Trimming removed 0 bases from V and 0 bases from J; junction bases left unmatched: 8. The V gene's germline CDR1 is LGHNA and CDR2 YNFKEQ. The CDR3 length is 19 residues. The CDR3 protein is CASSQETISGGTNTGELFF. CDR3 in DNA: TGTGCCAGCAGCCAAGAAACTATTAGCGGGGGTACGAACACCGGGGAGCTGTTTTTT.

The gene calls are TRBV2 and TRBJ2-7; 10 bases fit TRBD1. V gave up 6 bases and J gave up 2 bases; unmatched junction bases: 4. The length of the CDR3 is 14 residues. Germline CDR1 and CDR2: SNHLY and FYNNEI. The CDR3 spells CASSADRGPYEQYF. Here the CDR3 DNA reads TGTGCCAGCAGCGCCGACAGGGGGCCCTACGAGCAGTACTTC.

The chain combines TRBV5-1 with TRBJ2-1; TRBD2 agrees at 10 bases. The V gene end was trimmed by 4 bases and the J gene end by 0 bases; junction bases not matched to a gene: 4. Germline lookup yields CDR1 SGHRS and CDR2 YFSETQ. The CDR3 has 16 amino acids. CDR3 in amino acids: CASSPLAGTSYNEQFF. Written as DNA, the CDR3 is TGCGCCAGCAGCCCACTAGCGGGGACCTCCTACAATGAGCAGTTCTTC.

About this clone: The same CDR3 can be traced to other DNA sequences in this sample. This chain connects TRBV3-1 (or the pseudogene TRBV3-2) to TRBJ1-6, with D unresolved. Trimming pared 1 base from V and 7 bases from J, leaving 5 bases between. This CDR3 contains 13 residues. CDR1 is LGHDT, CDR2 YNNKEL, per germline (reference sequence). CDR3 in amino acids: CASSQVSNSPLHF. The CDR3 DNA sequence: TGTGCCAGCAGCCAAGTCTCCAATTCACCCCTCCACTTT.

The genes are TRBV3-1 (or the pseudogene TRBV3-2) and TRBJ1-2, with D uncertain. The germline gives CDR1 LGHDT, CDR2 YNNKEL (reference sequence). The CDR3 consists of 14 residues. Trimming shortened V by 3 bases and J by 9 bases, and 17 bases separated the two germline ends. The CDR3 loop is CASSHRSTVVSYTF. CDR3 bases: TGTGCCAGCAGCCACAGAAGTACCGTTGTTAGCTACACCTTC.

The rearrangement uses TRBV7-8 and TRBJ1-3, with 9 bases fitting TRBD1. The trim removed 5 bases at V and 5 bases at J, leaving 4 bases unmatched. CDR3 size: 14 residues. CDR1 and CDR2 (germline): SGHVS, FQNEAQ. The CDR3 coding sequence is TGTGCCAGCAGCCAGGGACAGGGTAGAAACACCATATATTTT. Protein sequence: CASSQGQGRNTIYF. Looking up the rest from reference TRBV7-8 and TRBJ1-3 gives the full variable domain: GAGVSQSPRYKVAKRGQDVALRCDPISGHVSLFWYQQALGQGPEFLTYFQNEAQLDKSGLPSDRFFAERPEGSVSTLKIQRTQQEDSAVYLCASSQGQGRNTIYFGEGSWLTVV.

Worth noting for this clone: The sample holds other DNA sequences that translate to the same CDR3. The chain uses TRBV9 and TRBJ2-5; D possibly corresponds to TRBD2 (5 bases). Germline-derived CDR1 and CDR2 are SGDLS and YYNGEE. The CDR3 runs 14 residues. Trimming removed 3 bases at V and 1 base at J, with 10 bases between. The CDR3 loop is CASSAGLAQETQYF. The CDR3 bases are TGTGCCAGCAGCGCCGGACTTGCCCAAGAGACCCAGTACTTC.

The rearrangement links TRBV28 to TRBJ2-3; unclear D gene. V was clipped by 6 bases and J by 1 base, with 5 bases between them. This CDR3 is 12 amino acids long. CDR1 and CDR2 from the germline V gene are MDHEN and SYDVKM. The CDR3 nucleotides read TGTGCCAGCAGCCGGGGCACAGATACGCAGTATTTT. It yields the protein CASSRGTDTQYF. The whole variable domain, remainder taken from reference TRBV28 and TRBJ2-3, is DVKVTQSSRYLVKRTGEKVFLECVQDMDHENMFWYRQDPGLGLRLIYFSYDVKMKEKGDIPEGYSVSREKKERFSLILESASTNQTSMYLCASSRGTDTQYFGPGTRLTVL.

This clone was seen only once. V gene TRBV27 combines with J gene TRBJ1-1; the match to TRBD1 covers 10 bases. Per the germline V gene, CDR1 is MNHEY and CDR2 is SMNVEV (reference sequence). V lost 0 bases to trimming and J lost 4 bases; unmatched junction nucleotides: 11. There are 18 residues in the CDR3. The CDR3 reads CASSLSTGGPFLSTEAFF. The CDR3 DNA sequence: TGTGCCAGCAGTTTATCGACAGGGGGCCCCTTTCTGAGCACTGAAGCTTTCTTT.

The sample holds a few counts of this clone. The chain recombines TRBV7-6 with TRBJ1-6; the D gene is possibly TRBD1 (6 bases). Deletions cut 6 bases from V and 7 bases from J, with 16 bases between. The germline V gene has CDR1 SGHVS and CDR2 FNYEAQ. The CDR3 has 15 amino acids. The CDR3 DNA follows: TGTGCCAGCAGTTATGCCTCAGGGGACAATTCACCCCTCCACTTT. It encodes CASSYASGDNSPLHF.

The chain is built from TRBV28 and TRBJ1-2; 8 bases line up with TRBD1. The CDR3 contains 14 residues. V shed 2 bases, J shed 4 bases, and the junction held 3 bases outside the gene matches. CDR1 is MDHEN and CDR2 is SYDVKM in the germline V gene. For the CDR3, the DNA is TGTGCCAGCAGTTTAACAGGGGGGGCCTATGGCTACACCTTC. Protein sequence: CASSLTGGAYGYTF.